The next 27 T cell receptor beta chains were all read from a single sample in a study of T-cell memory formation after mild COVID-19. MiXCR was run by TCRdb on the 5' RACE reads, yielding one entry per CDR3 protein. The sample lists about 470,000 distinct CDR3 sequences; 20% to 25% were seen once. Sequenced material: PBMCs or a T cell subset sorted from them (not recorded which). The receptors stem from an adult woman who had mild COVID-19 (a few samples of this study predate the infection). Cell type and time point are not known.

This chain connects TRBV5-6 to TRBJ2-2; the D is unclear. The germline V and J ends were trimmed by 8 bases and 6 bases, with 14 bases remaining between them. The CDR3 contains 13 residues. Germline-derived CDR1 and CDR2 are SGHDT and YYEEEE. The CDR3 sequence is CASDTAAAGELFF. The CDR3 nucleotides read TGTGCCAGTGACACTGCGGCAGCCGGGGAGCTGTTTTTT. Together with reference TRBV5-6 and TRBJ2-2, the CDR3 gives the full variable domain: DAGVTQSPTHLIKTRGQQVTLRCSPKSGHDTVSWYQQALGQGPQFIFQYYEEEERQRGNFPDRFSGHQFPNYSSELNVNALLLGDSALYLCASDTAAAGELFFGEGSRLTVL.

This clonotype was counted between two and nine times. This chain joins TRBV7-6 and TRBJ1-4, with a possible D match to TRBD1 (5 bases). The germline V gene has CDR1 SGHVS and CDR2 FNYEAQ. The CDR3 consists of 14 residues. Trimming removed 1 base at V and 8 bases at J, with 11 bases between. The CDR3 region has the DNA TGTGCCAGCAGCTTAGTGGGGACCGGAGAAAAACTGTTTTTT. It codes for CASSLVGTGEKLFF.

The rearrangement links TRBV20-1 to TRBJ1-2; possible D gene TRBD1, 5 bases. The germline CDR1 and CDR2 sequences are DFQATT and SNEGSKA (reference sequence). Trimming removed 3 bases at V and 6 bases at J, with 17 bases between. There are 14 residues in the CDR3. Written as DNA, the CDR3 is TGCAGTGCTAGTCCTCGGCCAGGGAGCCATGGCTACACCTTC. It specifies CSASPRPGSHGYTF.

V usage is TRBV5-5 and J usage is TRBJ2-3, with D possibly TRBD2 on 5 matching bases. V dropped 2 bases and J dropped 3 bases, with 10 bases sitting between them. The CDR3 has 14 residues. Per the germline V gene, CDR1 is SGHKS and CDR2 is YYEKEE (reference sequence). The chain's CDR3 is CASSFRRATDTQYF. Written as DNA, the CDR3 is TGTGCCAGCAGCTTCCGGCGGGCGACAGATACGCAGTATTTT.

This clonotype was observed a handful of times. V gene TRBV10-3 combines with J gene TRBJ2-5, with D uncertain. Germline CDR1 ENHRY, CDR2 SYGVKD. This CDR3 comprises 14 residues. V was cut by 3 bases and J by 2 bases, with 10 bases left in between. DNA of the CDR3: TGTGCCATCAGTGACTTTGGCGGTCAAGAGACCCAGTACTTC. Translated, it gives CAISDFGGQETQYF.

The rearrangement joins TRBV7-3 to TRBJ1-6; no definite D call. The germline V gene has CDR1 SGHTA and CDR2 FQGTGA. This CDR3 has 13 amino acids. V lost 4 bases to trimming and J lost 9 bases, with 10 bases between them. The CDR3 sequence: CASSSFKGSPLHF. As DNA, the CDR3 is TGTGCCAGCAGCTCTTTTAAGGGTTCACCCCTCCACTTT.

This clonotype was counted a few times. The chain carries TRBV12-3 or TRBV12-4 and TRBJ2-1, with 11 bases aligning to TRBD2. CDR3 length: 16 amino acids. With 6 bases clipped from V and 6 bases from J, the junction kept 10 bases outside the gene matches. Written as DNA, the CDR3 is TGTGCCAGCAGGGCTGCACTAGCGGGAGTTCGCAATGAGCAGTTCTTC. Protein: CASRAALAGVRNEQFF.

About this clonotype itself: At one of its ends the junction is not consistent with the germline gene, which may arise from a read error. The chain couples TRBV24-1 to TRBJ1-6; 7 bases agree with TRBD1. The CDR3 is 13 amino acids. The V gene's germline CDR1 is KGHDR and CDR2 SFDVKD. The CDR3 sequence: CATRKGAGSPIHF. The CDR3 DNA reads TGTGCCACCAGAAAGGGGGCTGGATCACCCATCCACTTT.

The chain combines TRBV6-5 with TRBJ2-1; a weak D match, TRBD1 (5 bases). CDR1 is MNHEY and CDR2 is SVGAGI in the germline V gene. The V end was cut by 0 bases, the J end by 8 bases, with 14 bases between. The CDR3 covers 15 residues. The CDR3 DNA is TGTGCCAGCAGTTACTCGCAGGGCAAAATCCATGAGCAGTTCTTC. Its translation is CASSYSQGKIHEQFF.

In its sample, this clonotype was seen a few times. The V gene is TRBV11-2, the J gene TRBJ2-1; no reliable D call. Looked up from germline, CDR1 is SGHAT and CDR2 is FQNNGV. V gave up 5 bases and J gave up 7 bases, with 9 bases separating them. The CDR3 runs 12 residues. The CDR3 DNA is TGTGCCAGCAGCAATACCGGGAATGAGCAGTTCTTC. It yields the protein CASSNTGNEQFF.

The CDR3 DNA sequence: TGTGCCAGCAGTGAACTCCTTCAGGGGGCCTCTGGAAACACCATATATTTT. It specifies CASSELLQGASGNTIYF. V and J are TRBV2 and TRBJ1-3, with 8 bases lining up with TRBD1. This CDR3 spans 17 amino acids. V trimming: 2 bases; J trimming: 0 bases; junction bases outside the gene matches: 6. From germline, CDR1 is SNHLY and CDR2 FYNNEI.

The rearrangement uses TRBV12-3 or TRBV12-4 and TRBJ1-5; tentative D call: TRBD1 (5 bases). The CDR3 consists of 14 residues. V shed 6 bases and J shed 6 bases, with 15 bases lying between them. The CDR3 loop is CASRLGGDVQPQHF. The CDR3 DNA reads TGTGCCAGCAGACTGGGGGGGGACGTTCAGCCCCAGCATTTT.

The CDR3 region is CASSAQGQGLDTQYF. The DNA of the CDR3 is TGTGCCAGCAGCGCCCAGGGACAGGGTTTGGATACGCAGTATTTT. The chain recombines TRBV7-9 with TRBJ2-3; 9 bases are a match to TRBD1. Germline V CDR1 and CDR2: SEHNR, FQNEAQ (reference sequence). This CDR3 is 15 amino acids long. Trimming removed 5 bases from V and 6 bases from J; junction bases left unmatched: 9.

This chain joins TRBV19 and TRBJ2-3; the D is unclear. The CDR3 consists of 12 residues. V was pared by 4 bases and J by 5 bases, with 7 bases between. The germline V gene encodes CDR1 LNHDA and CDR2 SQIVND (reference sequence). The CDR3 loop reads CASSTHLDTQYF. The CDR3 DNA reads TGTGCCAGTAGTACTCATCTAGATACGCAGTATTTT.

The chain combines TRBV4-3 with TRBJ1-4, with 8 positions matching TRBD1. V was clipped by 0 bases and J by 7 bases; unmatched bases: 7. This CDR3 spans 16 amino acids. Germline assignment: CDR1 LGHNA and CDR2 YSLEER. CDR3 amino acids: CASSQETGAGGEKLFF. CDR3 coding DNA: TGCGCCAGCAGCCAAGAGACAGGGGCGGGTGGTGAAAAACTGTTTTTT.

The rearrangement joins TRBV6-6 to TRBJ2-7; TRBD1 agrees at 9 bases. This CDR3 spans 17 amino acids. Trimming at V came to 0 bases and at J to 1 base, leaving 7 bases not matched to a gene. Germline CDR1 is MNHNY and CDR2 is SVGAGI (reference sequence). This chain's CDR3 is CASSYSMRDRASYEQYF. The CDR3 DNA follows: TGTGCCAGCAGTTACTCGATGAGGGACAGGGCATCCTACGAGCAGTACTTC.

This clonotype was found a few times. The chain links TRBV7-6 to TRBJ2-3, with D possibly TRBD1 on 6 matching bases. There are 15 residues in the CDR3. Germline CDR1 SGHVS, CDR2 FNYEAQ. The V end lost 2 bases, the J end lost 2 bases, and 11 bases lay between the germline ends. The CDR3: CASSLLGANTDTQYF. Here the CDR3 DNA reads TGTGCCAGCAGCTTACTGGGGGCCAACACAGATACGCAGTATTTT.

The V and J genes are TRBV18 and TRBJ2-7; tentatively, D is TRBD2 (6 bases). There are 14 residues in the CDR3. Trimming stripped 3 bases from V and 2 bases from J, with 11 bases between. Germline loops: CDR1 KGHSH, CDR2 LQKENI. The CDR3 protein is CASSPPEGPYEQYF. The DNA of the CDR3 is TGTGCCAGCTCACCCCCGGAGGGCCCCTACGAGCAGTACTTC.

This rearrangement joins TRBV20-1 to TRBJ2-1, with no clear D. The CDR3 is 11 amino acids. Trimming took off 8 bases at V and 9 bases at J, with 14 bases between the two ends. CDR1 DFQATT and CDR2 SNEGSKA come from the germline V gene (reference sequence). The CDR3 DNA sequence: TGCAGTACCAAGCTACTCTCTGAGCAGTTCTTC. Protein: CSTKLLSEQFF.

V and J are TRBV4-2 and TRBJ2-2; D is ambiguous. Per the germline V gene, CDR1 is LGHNA and CDR2 is YNFKEQ. The CDR3 has 15 residues. V was pared by 4 bases and J by 10 bases, with 19 bases between. CDR3 coding DNA: TGTGCCAGCAGCCTCACGGGTTCAGCATTTGAGGAGCTGTTTTTT. This sequence encodes CASSLTGSAFEELFF.

This clonotype was seen a handful of times. The chain couples TRBV9 to TRBJ1-5, with TRBD1 as a possible D gene (5 bases). V shed 4 bases and J shed 2 bases, with 13 bases lying between them. The CDR3 runs 15 residues. Germline V gene data show CDR1 as SGDLS and CDR2 as YYNGEE. The DNA of the CDR3 is TGTGCCAGCAGCCCTCCAGGGTCGGGCAATCAGCCCCAGCATTTT. Amino acids: CASSPPGSGNQPQHF.

Only a few counts were recorded for this clonotype. The V call is TRBV7-9, the J call TRBJ2-7, with D maybe TRBD2 (7 bases). CDR1 and CDR2 from the germline V gene are SEHNR and FQNEAQ (reference sequence). V lost 8 bases and J lost 0, with 17 bases in between. The CDR3 contains 15 residues. CDR3 loop: CASLPARGASYEQYF. CDR3 DNA: TGTGCCAGCCTACCCGCCCGGGGGGCCTCCTACGAGCAGTACTTC.

The V gene is TRBV12-3 or TRBV12-4, the J gene TRBJ2-3; possibly TRBD1 for D (6 bases). The CDR3 sequence is 15 residues long. The V end lost 6 bases, the J end lost 2 bases, and 15 bases lay between the germline ends. CDR3 loop: CASSPLDRDTDTQYF. The DNA for the CDR3 is TGTGCCAGCAGCCCCCTGGACAGAGACACAGATACGCAGTATTTT.

The V gene is TRBV29-1, the J gene TRBJ2-1; 8 positions agree with TRBD1. Trimming took 0 bases from V and 3 from J; bases not matched to a gene: 7. This CDR3 has 16 amino acids. Germline V gives CDR1 SQVTM, CDR2 ANQGSEA. CDR3 bases: TGCAGCGTTGAAGAATGGAGGACAGGGTACTACAATGAGCAGTTCTTC. Its translation: CSVEEWRTGYYNEQFF.

This clonotype was observed many times. This chain joins TRBV7-2 and TRBJ2-7; possible D gene TRBD2, 7 bases. In germline, CDR1 is SGHTA, CDR2 FQGNSA. The CDR3 is 14 amino acids. The V gene lost 3 bases and the J gene lost 2 bases, with 11 bases spanning the gap. CDR3 loop: CASSFGEGAYEQYF. The CDR3, as DNA: TGTGCCAGCAGCTTTGGGGAGGGGGCCTACGAGCAGTACTTC.

This clonotype was detected only a few times. This chain joins TRBV15 and TRBJ2-3; D gene uncertain. CDR1 LNHNV and CDR2 YYDKDF come from the germline V gene (reference sequence). Trimming took off 5 bases at V and 4 bases at J, with 10 bases between the two ends. There are 13 residues in the CDR3. CDR3 in amino acids: CATSALRADTQYF. In nucleotides, the CDR3 is TGTGCCACCAGCGCCCTCCGGGCAGATACGCAGTATTTT.

This clonotype was picked up a small number of times. J is TRBJ2-7 and V is TRBV6-2 or TRBV6-3; 11 bases align to TRBD2. The V gene's germline CDR1 is MNHEY and CDR2 SVGEGT. This CDR3 region has 14 residues. V shed 6 bases and J 3 bases; nucleotides not matched to a gene: 4. The CDR3 bases are TGTGCCAGCAGGGCCGGGACTAGCGGCTACGAGCAGTACTTC. It codes for CASRAGTSGYEQYF.